The rows below give T cell receptor beta chains drawn from one sample of a study of metastatic and nonmetastatic thyroid tumors. TCRdb re-called the PCR reads through MiXCR. The sample shows tens of thousands of clones, around 19% of them seen only once. Sequences were obtained from adjacent normal tissue. These receptors originate from a male donor with papillary thyroid cancer or a benign thyroid nodule (not recorded which). Some clones in this sample may be carry-over from other donors' samples. Each CDR3 is given with its conserved first and last residue. D genes are given only for firm matches. A clone size is listed for some rows: how often the clone was seen (once, few, many), or a class if it is expanded.

>TRBJ2-3|TRBV15|NA|NA
CATSRDFAVETDTQYF
TGTGCCACCAGCAGAGATTTTGCGGTCGAGACAGATACGCAGTATTTT
>TRBJ1-1|TRBV6-9|NA|NA
CASSYEGGNTEAFF
TGTGCCAGCAGTTATGAGGGGGGCAACACTGAAGCTTTCTTT
>TRBJ1-1|TRBV20-1|NA|NA
CSASGTATNTEAFF
TGCAGTGCTAGCGGTACGGCAACGAACACTGAAGCTTTCTTT
>TRBJ1-1|TRBV19|NA|many
CASRGGNGEAFF
TGTGCCAGTAGGGGGGGGAACGGTGAAGCTTTCTTT
>TRBJ1-5|TRBV14|NA|many
CASSPDPTAGRNQPQHF
TGTGCCAGCAGCCCTGACCCTACGGCAGGGCGCAATCAGCCCCAGCATTTT
>TRBJ2-5|TRBV24-1|NA|many
CATRGQPGETQYF
TGTGCCACCAGAGGACAGCCGGGGGAGACCCAGTACTTC
>TRBJ2-2|TRBV20-1|TRBD1|many
CSARSGGRNTGELFF
TGCAGTGCTAGATCAGGGGGTAGGAACACCGGGGAGCTGTTTTTT
>TRBJ1-3|TRBV12-3/TRBV12-4|NA|medium-sized
CASSSGTRQSSGNTIYF
TGTGCCAGCAGTTCCGGAACCAGGCAGAGCTCTGGAAACACCATATATTTT
>TRBJ2-7|TRBV9|TRBD1|NA
CASSVPGQGIHEQYF
TGTGCCAGCAGCGTCCCGGGACAGGGGATCCACGAGCAGTACTTC
>TRBJ1-5|TRBV6-5|NA|many
CASSYREGAGHF
TGTGCCAGCAGTTACAGGGAGGGCGCAGGGCATTTT
>TRBJ2-2|TRBV3-1|NA|NA
CASSQMVFGTGELFF
TGTGCCAGCAGCCAAATGGTCTTTGGCACCGGGGAGCTGTTTTTT
>TRBJ1-2|TRBV3-1|NA|many
CASSQGGRDRTAGYTF
TGTGCCAGCAGCCAAGGGGGGCGGGACCGAACTGCTGGCTACACCTTC
>TRBJ2-4|TRBV18|NA|many
CASSPEGSAKNIQYF
TGTGCCAGCTCACCAGAGGGGAGCGCCAAAAACATTCAGTACTTC
>TRBJ2-7|TRBV6-1|NA|medium-sized
CASTSQTEGFYEQYF
TGTGCCAGCACCTCACAGACCGAAGGGTTCTACGAGCAGTACTTC
>TRBJ2-2|TRBV6-1|NA|medium-sized
CASSELGFGELFF
TGTGCCAGCAGTGAACTCGGGTTCGGGGAGCTGTTTTTT
>TRBJ2-7|TRBV27|NA|medium-sized
CASSLMSGGTGGMVEQYF
TGTGCCAGCAGTTTAATGTCCGGGGGAACGGGGGGCATGGTCGAGCAGTACTTC
>TRBJ1-1|TRBV11-1|NA|many
CASSLTGAAMNTEAFF
TGTGCCAGCAGCTTGACAGGAGCTGCCATGAACACTGAAGCTTTCTTT